This entry features one TCR beta chain sequence. Its cognate antigen is unknown. In each sample, roughly 10^5 TCR templates were assayed. Assay: immunoSEQ multiplex PCR; the TCRdb copy retains only in-frame clones and omits some. Here the sample spans about 120,000 clones, roughly 94% being singletons. These data belong to a study of siplizumab effects on memory and regulatory T cells. Study results and caveats: There appeared to be greater diversity in naive T cells than in memory cells, and naive T cells seemed major contributors to the alloresponse. In controls, roughly 25% of mappable alloreactive CD4+ clones were Treg-derived on average, versus about 69% with siplizumab. To unstimulated subsets, only a minor fraction of alloreactive clones could be mapped.

The germline V gene encodes CDR1 SGHNT and CDR2 YYREEE (reference sequence). This CDR3 region has 15 residues. V lost 3 bases and J lost 2, with 12 bases in between. The chain couples TRBV5-4 to TRBJ2-1, with unresolved D. This clonotype was obtained from a human donor in good health. Sequenced: non-Treg CD4+ T cells sorted from blood. The CDR3: CASSSGSTAYNEQFF. CDR3 DNA sequence: TGTGCCAGCAGCTCCGGGTCTACCGCCTACAATGAGCAGTTCTTC.